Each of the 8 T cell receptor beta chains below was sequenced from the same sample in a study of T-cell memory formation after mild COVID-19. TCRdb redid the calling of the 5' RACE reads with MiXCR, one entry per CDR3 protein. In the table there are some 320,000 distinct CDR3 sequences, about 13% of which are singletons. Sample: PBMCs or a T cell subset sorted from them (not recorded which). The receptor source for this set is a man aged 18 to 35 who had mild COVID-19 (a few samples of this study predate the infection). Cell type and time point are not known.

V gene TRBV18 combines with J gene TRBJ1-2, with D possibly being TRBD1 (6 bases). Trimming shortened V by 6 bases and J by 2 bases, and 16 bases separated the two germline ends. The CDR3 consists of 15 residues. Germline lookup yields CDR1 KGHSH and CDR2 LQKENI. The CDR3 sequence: CASSPERGANYGYTF. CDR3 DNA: TGTGCCAGCTCCCCCGAGAGGGGGGCCAACTATGGCTACACCTTC.

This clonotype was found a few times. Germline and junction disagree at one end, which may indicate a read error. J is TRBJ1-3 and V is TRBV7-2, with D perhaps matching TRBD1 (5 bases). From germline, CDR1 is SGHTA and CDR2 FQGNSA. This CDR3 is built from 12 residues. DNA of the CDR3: TGTGTCAGCAGCTTGGGGCCAAACACCATATATTTT. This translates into CVSSLGPNTIYF.

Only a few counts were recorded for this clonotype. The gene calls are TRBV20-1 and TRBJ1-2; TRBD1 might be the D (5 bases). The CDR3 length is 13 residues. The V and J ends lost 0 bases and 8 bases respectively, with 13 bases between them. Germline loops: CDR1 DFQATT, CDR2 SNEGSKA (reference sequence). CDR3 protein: CSARDRAGKGYTF. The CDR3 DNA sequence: TGCAGTGCTAGAGATCGGGCAGGGAAGGGCTACACCTTC.

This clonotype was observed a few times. The chain's CDR3 is CASSQEFGRYEAFF. The CDR3 DNA is TGCGCCAGCAGCCAAGAATTCGGACGGTATGAAGCTTTCTTT. This chain links TRBV4-1 with TRBJ1-1; D ambiguous. V gave up 0 bases and J gave up 7 bases, with 12 bases separating them. The length of the CDR3 is 14 residues. CDR1 MGHRA and CDR2 YSYEKL come from the germline V gene.

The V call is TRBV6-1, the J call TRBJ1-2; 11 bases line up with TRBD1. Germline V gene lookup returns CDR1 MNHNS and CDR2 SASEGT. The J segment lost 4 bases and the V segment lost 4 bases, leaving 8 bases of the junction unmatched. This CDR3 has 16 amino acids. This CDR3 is CASSGVDRGLPYGYTF. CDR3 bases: TGTGCCAGCAGTGGAGTGGACAGGGGGCTCCCCTATGGCTACACCTTC.

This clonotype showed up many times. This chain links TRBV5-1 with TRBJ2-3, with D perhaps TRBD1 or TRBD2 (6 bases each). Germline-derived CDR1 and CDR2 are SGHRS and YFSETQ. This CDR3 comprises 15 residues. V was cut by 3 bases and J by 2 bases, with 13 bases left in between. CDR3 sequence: CASSSGAGITDTQYF. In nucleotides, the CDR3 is TGCGCCAGCAGCTCAGGGGCGGGGATCACAGATACGCAGTATTTT.

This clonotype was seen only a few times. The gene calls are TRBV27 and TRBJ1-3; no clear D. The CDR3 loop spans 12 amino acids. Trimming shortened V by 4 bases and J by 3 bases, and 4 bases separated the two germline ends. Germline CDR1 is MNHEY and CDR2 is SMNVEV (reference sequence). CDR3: CASSSNGNTIYF. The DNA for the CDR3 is TGTGCCAGCAGTTCAAATGGAAACACCATATATTTT.

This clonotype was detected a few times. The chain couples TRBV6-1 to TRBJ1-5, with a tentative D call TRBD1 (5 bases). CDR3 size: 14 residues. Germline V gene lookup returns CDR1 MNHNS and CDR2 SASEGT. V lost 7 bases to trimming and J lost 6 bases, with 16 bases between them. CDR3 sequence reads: CASTYPGGAQPQHF. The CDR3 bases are TGTGCCAGCACCTACCCGGGGGGTGCTCAGCCCCAGCATTTT.